This TCR beta chain was observed in a study of chemoradiotherapy in HPV16-positive cancers. Background on the study: Candidate HPV-specific clones and shared TCR motifs came from two HPV16-positive patients. Study conclusions and caveats: HPV-responsive T-cell expansion during chemoradiotherapy was linked to improved recurrence-free survival in HPV16-positive patients.

Repeated repertoire sampling spanned the course of chemoradiotherapy. Clones were sequenced by immunoSEQ multiplex PCR, and TCRdb holds only the in-frame ones, with some missing. The sample includes some 25,000 clones, more than 90% of them seen just once. Trimming shortened V by 1 base and J by 3 bases, and 16 bases separated the two germline ends. From germline, CDR1 is MNHEY and CDR2 SMNVEV (reference sequence). This CDR3 has 16 residues. Details on this clone: The antigen remains unidentified.

Sequenced material: blood, taken from a patient who underwent chemoradiotherapy. The chain joins TRBV27 to TRBJ2-7; tentative D call: TRBD2 (6 bases). The receptor's source is a human donor with HPV-associated anogenital cancer. CDR3 nucleotide sequence: TGTGCCAGCAGTTTATTCGCGCGGGGTGGCCTCTACGAGCAGTACTTC. It codes for CASSLFARGGLYEQYF.